Listed below are T cell receptor beta chains from one sample, sequenced in a study of T cells in Graves' hyperthyroidism and ophthalmopathy. TCRdb analysed the multiplex PCR reads with MiXCR anew, one entry per CDR3 protein. The sample carries about 350,000 distinct CDR3 sequences, around 15% recorded once. The sequenced sample was blood. The receptors derive from a woman in her fifties or sixties with Graves' ophthalmopathy. Both conserved end residues are part of each CDR3. Fields, in order: D gene, clone size, J gene, V gene, CDR3 protein, CDR3 DNA. D genes are given only for firm matches. A row's size may be missing; if present it is once, few, many or a size class.

NA	few	TRBJ1-2	TRBV7-3	CASSPTGTHYGYTF	TGTGCCAGCAGCCCGACCGGGACCCACTATGGCTACACCTTC
TRBD2	NA	TRBJ2-7	TRBV27	CASSSRLAGGPHEQYF	TGTGCCAGCAGTTCAAGACTAGCGGGAGGGCCCCACGAGCAGTACTTC
NA	NA	TRBJ1-4	TRBV28	CASSSHRTAYNEKLFF	TGTGCCAGCAGTTCCCATCGGACAGCGTATAATGAAAAACTGTTTTTT
TRBD1	many	TRBJ2-7	TRBV5-1	CASSTPTGTGNYYEQYF	TGCGCCAGCAGCACGCCGACCGGGACAGGTAACTACTACGAGCAGTACTTC
NA	many	TRBJ1-2	TRBV2	CASSEARGSMSGYTF	TGTGCCAGCAGTGAAGCCCGGGGTTCGATGAGCGGCTACACCTTC
NA	NA	TRBJ2-1	TRBV9	CASNLGGPANEQFF	TGTGCCAGCAACCTGGGGGGTCCGGCCAATGAGCAGTTCTTC
TRBD1	NA	TRBJ2-5	TRBV6-1	CASSSPGTGIETQYF	TGTGCCAGCAGTTCACCGGGGACAGGGATAGAGACCCAGTACTTC
TRBD2	many	TRBJ2-7	TRBV3-1	CASSQRGTSGRGEQYF	TGTGCCAGCAGCCAAAGGGGTACTAGCGGGAGAGGCGAGCAGTACTTC
TRBD2	many	TRBJ2-1	TRBV7-2	CASSWRGTSGRDNEQFF	TGTGCCAGCAGCTGGCGTGGGACTAGCGGGAGAGACAATGAGCAGTTCTTC
TRBD1	NA	TRBJ1-1	TRBV5-1	CASSLGTGRKTEAFF	TGCGCCAGCAGCTTGGGGACAGGGCGGAAGACTGAAGCTTTCTTT
TRBD2	NA	TRBJ2-2	TRBV10-2	CASTLAGGQTGELFF	TGCGCCAGCACCCTAGCGGGAGGGCAGACCGGGGAGCTGTTTTTT
NA	many	TRBJ2-7	TRBV7-2	CASSASGSTPYEQYF	TGTGCCAGCAGCGCGTCCGGCTCTACCCCCTACGAGCAGTACTTC
TRBD1	many	TRBJ2-7	TRBV2	CASRNTGTGGGEQYF	TGTGCCAGCAGGAATACCGGGACAGGGGGCGGCGAGCAGTACTTC
NA	NA	TRBJ2-2	TRBV9	CASSVAWGPGELFF	TGTGCCAGCAGCGTGGCGTGGGGGCCCGGGGAGCTGTTTTTT
NA	NA	TRBJ1-3	TRBV9	CASSVVGAGNTIYF	TGTGCCAGCAGCGTAGTGGGAGCCGGAAACACCATATATTTT
TRBD2	many	TRBJ2-1	TRBV5-1	CASSSGGAGGPRNEQFF	TGCGCCAGCAGCTCGGGCGGAGCGGGAGGGCCGAGAAATGAGCAGTTCTTC
NA	many	TRBJ2-1	TRBV5-1	CASLGMGPNEQFF	TGCGCCAGCCTCGGGATGGGACCCAATGAGCAGTTCTTC
NA	NA	TRBJ2-7	TRBV10-1	CASFLRHSYEQYF	TGCGCCAGCTTTCTCCGCCACTCCTACGAGCAGTACTTC
TRBD1	many	TRBJ2-3	TRBV20-1	CSARKGASTDTQYF	TGCAGTGCTAGAAAGGGGGCCAGCACAGATACGCAGTATTTT
TRBD2	many	TRBJ2-1	TRBV29-1	CSVELPLAGGNEQFF	TGCAGCGTAGAACTCCCGCTAGCGGGAGGTAATGAGCAGTTCTTC
TRBD1	many	TRBJ2-7	TRBV5-1	CASSLATGPYEQYF	TGCGCCAGCAGCTTGGCGACAGGGCCCTACGAGCAGTACTTC
TRBD2	many	TRBJ2-1	TRBV7-3	CASSRSGTSGGNEQFF	TGTGCCAGCAGCCGGTCCGGGACTAGCGGGGGCAATGAGCAGTTCTTC
TRBD1	many	TRBJ2-7	TRBV2	CASRPGQAGYEQYF	TGTGCCAGCAGGCCGGGACAGGCGGGGTACGAGCAGTACTTC
NA	few	TRBJ2-1	TRBV3-1	CASSLYTNEQFF	TGTGCCAGCAGCCTCTACACCAATGAGCAGTTCTTC
NA	many	TRBJ2-7	TRBV9	CASSVDLASYEQYF	TGTGCCAGCAGCGTAGATCTCGCCTCCTACGAGCAGTACTTC
NA	many	TRBJ1-3	TRBV12-3/TRBV12-4	CASHSVKDFGNTIYF	TGTGCCAGTCATTCAGTGAAGGACTTTGGAAACACCATATATTTT
TRBD2	many	TRBJ2-3	TRBV10-3	CAIKSGRVEADTQYF	TGTGCCATCAAGAGCGGGAGGGTTGAGGCAGATACGCAGTATTTT
NA	many	TRBJ2-2	TRBV28	CASSLPLGTGELFF	TGTGCCAGCAGTCTCCCCCTGGGTACCGGGGAGCTGTTTTTT
NA	NA	TRBJ2-3	TRBV7-9	CASSLVGGERTDTQYF	TGTGCCAGCAGCTTAGTTGGGGGCGAACGCACAGATACGCAGTATTTT
NA	many	TRBJ2-3	TRBV7-9	CASSLFSTLAGDVESSTDTQYF	TGTGCCAGCAGCTTATTTTCTACCTTGGCCGGCGACGTCGAGTCTAGCACAGATACGCAGTATTTT
NA	NA	TRBJ2-2	TRBV5-1	CASSTGPDPGELFF	TGCGCCAGCAGCACGGGGCCCGACCCCGGGGAGCTGTTTTTT
NA	many	TRBJ2-7	TRBV27	CASSLLSQGGDEQYF	TGTGCCAGCAGTTTATTGTCTCAGGGGGGGGACGAGCAGTACTTC
NA	many	TRBJ2-3	TRBV3-1	CASSQEAGRQYF	TGTGCCAGCAGCCAAGAGGCCGGGCGGCAGTATTTT
NA	many	TRBJ2-6	TRBV12-3/TRBV12-4	CASSRDAGANVLTF	TGTGCCAGCTCTCGTGACGCTGGGGCCAACGTCCTGACTTTC
TRBD1	many	TRBJ2-7	TRBV2	CASSEQGARGYEQYF	TGTGCCAGCAGTGAACAGGGGGCGCGTGGATACGAGCAGTACTTC
TRBD1	NA	TRBJ2-5	TRBV5-5	CASSLVSPGGETQYF	TGTGCCAGCAGCTTGGTTAGTCCAGGGGGAGAGACCCAGTACTTC
TRBD1	many	TRBJ2-1	TRBV28	CASTLPYGTGYNEQFF	TGTGCCAGCACTCTACCGTATGGGACAGGTTACAATGAGCAGTTCTTC
NA	many	TRBJ2-7	TRBV5-8	CASSLGGRGYYEQYF	TGTGCCAGCAGCTTGGGAGGCAGGGGCTACTACGAGCAGTACTTC
NA	many	TRBJ2-7	TRBV12-3/TRBV12-4	CASSLKFWGDQAYEQYF	TGTGCCAGCAGTTTAAAATTCTGGGGAGATCAAGCCTACGAGCAGTACTTC
NA	few	TRBJ2-2	TRBV24-1	CATSLQGPGELFF	TGTGCCACCAGTTTGCAGGGGCCCGGGGAGCTGTTTTTT
NA	NA	TRBJ2-6	TRBV3-1	CASSRLRGGSGANVLTF	TGTGCCAGCAGCCGTCTCAGGGGCGGCTCTGGGGCCAACGTCCTGACTTTC
NA	many	TRBJ2-3	TRBV7-8	CASSSRGGTDTQYF	TGTGCCAGCAGCTCCCGGGGCGGCACAGATACGCAGTATTTT
TRBD2	few	TRBJ2-3	TRBV24-1	CATSEPKRGTSGRAAADTQYF	TGTGCCACCAGTGAACCGAAACGCGGGACTAGCGGGAGGGCAGCAGCAGATACGCAGTATTTT
NA	NA	TRBJ1-5	TRBV7-6	CASSLGSGNQPQHF	TGTGCCAGCAGCCTCGGATCCGGCAATCAGCCCCAGCATTTT
NA	many	TRBJ2-3	TRBV20-1	CSARSGETSTDTQYF	TGCAGTGCTAGATCGGGAGAGACTAGCACAGATACGCAGTATTTT
NA	few	TRBJ2-7	TRBV18	CASSPSEGGLRQYF	TGTGCCAGCTCACCATCAGAAGGCGGTCTCAGGCAGTACTTC
NA	few	TRBJ2-7	TRBV7-9	CASSHGDHEQYF	TGTGCCAGCAGCCACGGGGACCACGAGCAGTACTTC